Listed here are 19 T cell receptor beta chains from one sample, sequenced in a study of human T cells and chemical hapten exposure. Time point meaning: pre-sensitization, week 0. As to treatment: therapeutic diphenylcyclopropenone sensitization with weekly scalp DPC. TCRdb independently ran MiXCR on the RACE reads; one entry per CDR3 protein. The sample contains under 200,000 distinct CDR3 sequences, under 35% of which appear only once. The sample in question was whole blood, obtained in connection with sensitization to the hapten diphenylcyclopropenone (DPC). Every receptor here comes from a woman younger than 45 with alopecia areata. Some clones in this sample may be carry-over from other donors' samples.

The J gene is TRBJ1-6, the V gene TRBV11-2; TRBD1 matches at 9 bases. CDR1 SGHAT and CDR2 FQNNGV come from the germline V gene. The CDR3 totals 14 residues. V trimming: 3 bases; J trimming: 12 bases; junction bases outside the gene matches: 6. This chain's CDR3 is CASSFGTGRRPLHF. The CDR3 DNA is TGTGCCAGCAGCTTTGGGACAGGGCGAAGACCCCTCCACTTT.

The chain is built from TRBV28 and TRBJ2-1; D tentatively fits TRBD1 or TRBD2 (5 bases each). V dropped 5 bases and J dropped 7 bases, with 21 bases sitting between them. Looked up from germline, CDR1 is MDHEN and CDR2 is SYDVKM. The CDR3 contains 16 residues. This chain's CDR3 is CASSPPARQGANEQFF. CDR3 bases: TGTGCCAGCAGTCCCCCCGCCAGGCAGGGAGCAAATGAGCAGTTCTTC.

This clonotype has a handful of counts. The chain combines TRBV28 with TRBJ1-5; D gene uncertain. This CDR3 spans 13 amino acids. Looked up from germline, CDR1 is MDHEN and CDR2 is SYDVKM. Trimming removed 5 bases at V and 3 bases at J, with 8 bases between. The CDR3 here is CASSRGFNQPQHF. In DNA, the CDR3 is TGTGCCAGCAGTCGGGGATTCAATCAGCCCCAGCATTTT.

The rearrangement uses TRBV2 and TRBJ2-7; no firm D call. The CDR3 contains 13 residues. From germline, CDR1 is SNHLY and CDR2 FYNNEI. V was cut by 8 bases and J by 4 bases, with 15 bases left in between. The DNA for the CDR3 is TGTGCCAGCTCGGGCAGCCCTACTTACGAGCAGTACTTC. Amino acids: CASSGSPTYEQYF.

This clonotype showed up just a few times. The chain couples TRBV29-1 to TRBJ2-1; TRBD1 matches at 10 bases. The CDR3 has 17 residues. CDR1 is SQVTM and CDR2 is ANQGSEA in the germline V gene. J gave up 0 bases and V 2 bases, and 7 bases lay outside the gene matches. The CDR3: CSVERTGGVRSYNEQFF. CDR3 DNA sequence: TGCAGCGTTGAAAGGACAGGGGGAGTCCGCTCCTACAATGAGCAGTTCTTC.

CDR3 loop: CASTMGGLSNQPQHF. CDR3 DNA sequence: TGTGCCAGCACCATGGGGGGCCTTAGCAATCAGCCCCAGCATTTT. V and J are TRBV12-3 or TRBV12-4 and TRBJ1-5, with D possibly TRBD1 on 6 matching bases. Trimming removed 7 bases from V and 0 bases from J, with 13 bases in between. CDR3 size: 15 residues.

This clonotype came up a few times. This rearrangement joins TRBV28 to TRBJ2-7; 7 positions agree with TRBD1. Germline CDR1 MDHEN, CDR2 SYDVKM. J was trimmed by 2 bases and V by 5 bases; bases with no gene match: 6. The CDR3 covers 14 residues. The CDR3 region is CASSLQGVPYEQYF. The CDR3 region has the DNA TGTGCCAGCAGTCTTCAGGGGGTGCCCTACGAGCAGTACTTC.

This clonotype has more than one count but fewer than ten. The CDR3 spells CASSLRRVGQSNQPQHF. CDR3 nucleotide sequence: TGTGCCAGCAGTTTGAGACGTGTGGGACAGAGCAATCAGCCCCAGCATTTT. The rearrangement joins TRBV7-8 to TRBJ1-5; 7 nucleotides line up with TRBD1. Germline trimming cut 6 bases from V and 1 base from J; bases unmatched to any gene: 12. This CDR3 is built from 17 residues. Germline lookup yields CDR1 SGHVS and CDR2 FQNEAQ. The entire variable domain, with the rest obtained from reference TRBV7-8 and TRBJ1-5, is as follows: GAGVSQSPRYKVAKRGQDVALRCDPISGHVSLFWYQQALGQGPEFLTYFQNEAQLDKSGLPSDRFFAERPEGSVSTLKIQRTQQEDSAVYLCASSLRRVGQSNQPQHFGDGTRLSIL.

This clonotype showed up just a few times. The rearrangement uses TRBV20-1 and TRBJ2-3, with D perhaps matching TRBD2 (5 bases). CDR3 size: 11 residues. V lost 5 bases and J lost 5, with 8 bases in between. Germline V gene sequence: CDR1 DFQATT, CDR2 SNEGSKA (reference sequence). CDR3 residues: CSASSGDTQYF. CDR3 in DNA: TGCAGTGCTTCCAGCGGAGATACGCAGTATTTT.

V usage is TRBV20-1 and J usage is TRBJ2-5; weak D call: TRBD1 (5 bases). Between the trimmed V and J ends, which lost 3 bases and 4 bases, there was a span of 15 bases. Germline-derived CDR1 and CDR2 are DFQATT and SNEGSKA (reference sequence). The CDR3 sequence is 14 residues long. The CDR3 region is CSASSGALAETQYF. In DNA, the CDR3 is TGCAGTGCTAGTAGTGGGGCTTTAGCAGAGACCCAGTACTTC.

The chain uses TRBV20-1 and TRBJ2-7, with 8 nucleotides matching TRBD1. Trimming at V came to 1 base and at J to 0 bases, leaving 2 bases not matched to a gene. The CDR3 length is 14 residues. From germline, CDR1 is DFQATT and CDR2 SNEGSKA (reference sequence). The CDR3 here is CSARGQGSSYEQYF. DNA of the CDR3: TGCAGTGCTAGAGGACAGGGGAGCTCCTACGAGCAGTACTTC.

In its sample, this clonotype was seen a few times. The chain joins TRBV30 to TRBJ1-1; perhaps TRBD1 as D (6 bases). The germline V gene encodes CDR1 GTSNPN and CDR2 SVGIG (reference sequence). The CDR3 has 15 residues. V was shortened by 3 bases and J by 11 bases, with 25 bases between the two germline ends. In DNA form, the CDR3 reads TGTGCCTGGAGCGGAGCCCCCGGGACATGGGTTGACGCTTTCTTT. Its translation: CAWSGAPGTWVDAFF.

This clonotype was counted many times. The chain links TRBV5-1 to TRBJ2-5; D ambiguous. The CDR3 is made up of 14 amino acids. V was shortened by 4 bases and J by 1 base, with 11 bases between the two germline ends. The V gene's germline CDR1 is SGHRS and CDR2 YFSETQ. The CDR3 sequence: CASSPDGRQETQYF. In nucleotides, the CDR3 is TGCGCCAGCAGCCCAGACGGTCGCCAAGAGACCCAGTACTTC.

There are a few counts of this clonotype. The V gene is TRBV5-1, the J gene TRBJ2-7, with D perhaps matching TRBD1 (6 bases). CDR1 and CDR2 from the germline V gene are SGHRS and YFSETQ. Trimming took 5 bases from V and 2 from J, leaving 17 bases between them. The CDR3 has 15 amino acids. The CDR3 coding sequence is TGCGCCAGCAGACGAAACCGGGACATGACCTACGAGCAGTACTTC. This codes for CASRRNRDMTYEQYF.

This clonotype was found a few times. V and J are TRBV4-1 and TRBJ2-7, with 12 nucleotides matching TRBD2. The CDR3 is 19 residues long. Trimming removed 0 bases from V and 2 bases from J; junction bases left unmatched: 11. The germline CDR1 and CDR2 sequences are MGHRA and YSYEKL. The CDR3, as DNA: TGCGCCAGCAGCCAAGATGGAGGGCTTGGACTAGCGGGACCCTACGAGCAGTACTTC. Protein product: CASSQDGGLGLAGPYEQYF.

The chain recombines TRBV29-1 with TRBJ2-7, with TRBD2 identical over 10 bases. V shed 5 bases, J shed 5 bases, and the junction held 3 bases outside the gene matches. The CDR3 extends over 12 amino acids. The germline gives CDR1 SQVTM, CDR2 ANQGSEA. CDR3 sequence: CSVRGTSDEQYF. The CDR3 nucleotides read TGCAGCGTTCGCGGGACTAGCGACGAGCAGTACTTC.

This clonotype was counted a few times. The chain has TRBV5-1 and TRBJ2-5; D unresolved. Trimming took off 0 bases at V and 7 bases at J, with 16 bases between the two ends. The CDR3 has 15 residues. Germline V gene lookup returns CDR1 SGHRS and CDR2 YFSETQ. CDR3 residues: CASSLDGHITSTQYF. The CDR3 coding sequence is TGCGCCAGCAGCTTGGATGGCCACATCACATCGACCCAGTACTTC.

This clonotype was counted between two and nine times. The chain combines TRBV29-1 with TRBJ2-1; TRBD1 is a possible D gene (5 bases). Germline assignment: CDR1 SQVTM and CDR2 ANQGSEA. The V gene lost 7 bases and the J gene lost 0 bases, with 13 bases spanning the gap. This CDR3 is 14 amino acids long. In DNA, the CDR3 is TGCAGCGCCATAGGACAAAGCTCCTACAATGAGCAGTTCTTC. This sequence encodes CSAIGQSSYNEQFF.

J is TRBJ1-3 and V is TRBV7-2; D gene uncertain. Germline V CDR1 and CDR2: SGHTA, FQGNSA. V dropped 1 base and J dropped 0 bases, with 13 bases sitting between them. The CDR3 consists of 17 residues. In DNA form, the CDR3 reads TGTGCCAGCAGCTTAGTAACGACGCAGTCCTCTGGAAACACCATATATTTT. Residues: CASSLVTTQSSGNTIYF.